Sequencing of this T cell receptor beta chain was carried out in a study of T cells in tuberculosis. Study-level background: A South African cohort included IGRA-negative adolescents, latently infected IGRA-positive adolescents and adults with active tuberculosis. Within 7 days of starting treatment, or before, PBMC were stored.

This clone was found once. As yet, its antigen is unknown. Study findings and constraints: Using the GMM-specific repertoire gave around 90% accuracy versus 60% to 70% with motifs.

Time point of the sample: new active TB diagnosis, blood taken before or within 7 days of starting treatment. Method: immunoSEQ multiplex PCR; TCRdb's copy keeps in-frame clones and lacks some. Among 30,000 to 35,000 clones listed, roughly 90% were seen once. Sequences were derived from PBMCs, sampled at tuberculosis diagnosis. The TCR originated in an adult with tuberculosis.

CDR3 sequence reads: CASGSGFQETQYF. The CDR3 bases are TGTGCTAGTGGTTCAGGGTTTCAAGAGACCCAGTACTTC. This sequence joins TRBV12-5 and TRBJ2-5; D perhaps matches TRBD1 (5 bases). V shed 4 bases and J shed 2 bases, with 8 bases lying between them. This CDR3 region has 13 residues. Germline V gene lookup returns CDR1 LGHNT and CDR2 FRNRAP.